This is a list of T cell receptor beta chains from one sample in a study of T cell changes during pregnancy in multiple sclerosis. Generated by immunoSEQ multiplex PCR, the TCRdb table keeps only in-frame clones and is missing some. The sample holds approximately 92,000 clones, 85% to 95% seen once. The sample here was peripheral blood, taken after pregnancy. The receptors here all came from a female donor with multiple sclerosis, enrolled in a pregnancy study. Both conserved end residues are part of each CDR3.

j_call | v_call | cdr3_aa
NA | TRBV7-2 | CASSLDHVAYEQYF
TRBJ2-5 | TRBV5-1 | CASSDEGREGWKTQYF
TRBJ1-1 | TRBV25-1 | CASSELRQGAEAFF
TRBJ1-1 | TRBV2 | CASSESSAATEAFF
TRBJ2-7 | TRBV18 | CASSPGAGGYEQYF
TRBJ1-1 | TRBV6-5 | CASSQGVNTEAFF
TRBJ1-3 | TRBV18 | CASSLRRGQNSGNTIYF
TRBJ1-2 | TRBV9 | CASSVGGVQGDIYGYTF
TRBJ2-3 | TRBV9 | CASSVVVGEADTQYF
TRBJ1-5 | TRBV28 | CASRPSLWGQNQPQHF
TRBJ2-1 | TRBV5-4 | CASSFGLAGINNEQFF
TRBJ2-7 | TRBV10-3 | CAITSSGAYYEQYF
TRBJ1-1 | TRBV28 | CANSDRMNTEAFF
TRBJ1-4 | TRBV29-1 | CSVEEGHEKLFF
TRBJ2-7 | TRBV7-6 | CASSSGTSGSYEQYF
TRBJ1-2 | TRBV28 | CASSLWAGGDYGYTF
TRBJ2-3 | TRBV5-1 | CASDPGQGSLTDTQYF
TRBJ2-3 | TRBV27 | CASSSLNHPKAGLGTDTQYF
TRBJ2-1 | TRBV29-1 | CSVERDFPNEQFF
TRBJ1-1 | TRBV7-9 | CASSLVSFGQWLNTEAFF
TRBJ2-7 | TRBV5-5 | CASSSGLAGTYEQYF